Presented here are 25 T cell receptor beta chains from one specimen sequenced in a study of long-term antiretroviral therapy in people with HIV. Researchers ran immunoSEQ v3.0 at survey level. The data were produced by immunoSEQ multiplex PCR, yet TCRdb's version contains in-frame clones alone and is incomplete. Of 20,000 or so clones listed, 86% were seen once; the top ten hold about 10%. Sequencing was performed on unsorted PBMCs, taken 0.5 years after starting antiretroviral therapy. The receptor set was obtained from a man aged 40-49 years with HIV.

This CDR3 reads CASSSPRDREIYGYTF. CDR3 DNA sequence: TGTGCCAGCAGCTCACCCCGGGACAGGGAGATCTATGGCTACACCTTC. The chain has TRBV11-2 and TRBJ1-2; 9 bases match TRBD1. The V gene's germline CDR1 is SGHAT and CDR2 FQNNGV. This CDR3 spans 16 amino acids. V gave up 4 bases and J gave up 4 bases; unmatched junction bases: 10.

The chain uses TRBV7-9 and TRBJ2-1; TRBD2 matches 11 bases. The CDR3 consists of 15 residues. Trimming took 8 bases from V and 8 from J; bases not matched to a gene: 11. CDR1 and CDR2 (germline): SEHNR, FQNEAQ (reference sequence). DNA for the CDR3: TGTGCCAGCCCCTCACTAGCGGGAGCAATGGATGAGCAGTTCTTC. Amino acids: CASPSLAGAMDEQFF.

The rearrangement uses TRBV28 and TRBJ2-2; 11 positions agree with TRBD1. The V segment lost 6 bases and the J segment 8 bases; nucleotides outside the gene matches: 5. The CDR3 length is 14 residues. Per germline, CDR1 MDHEN and CDR2 SYDVKM. The CDR3 nucleotides are TGTGCCAGCAGCAGGGGACAGGGGGGAGGGGAGCTGTTTTTT. Translation gives CASSRGQGGGELFF.

The rearrangement joins TRBV28 to TRBJ2-7; either TRBD1 or TRBD2 may fit D (6 bases each). The CDR3 is 15 residues long. Germline V lookup: CDR1 MDHEN, CDR2 SYDVKM. V dropped 5 bases and J dropped 4 bases, with 18 bases sitting between them. This CDR3 is CASSPPGAPVYEQYF. The DNA of the CDR3 is TGTGCCAGCAGTCCCCCGGGGGCCCCGGTTTACGAGCAGTACTTC.

This clone was seen more than once but under ten times. The V call is TRBV5-4, the J call TRBJ1-3, with D possibly matching TRBD1 (5 bases). Trimming removed 1 base at V and 2 bases at J, with 7 bases between. The CDR3 covers 14 residues. Germline V gives CDR1 SGHNT, CDR2 YYREEE (reference sequence). The CDR3 DNA reads as TGTGCCAGCAGCTTGCGGGGCACTGGAAACACCATATATTTT. This encodes CASSLRGTGNTIYF.

V gene TRBV15 combines with J gene TRBJ1-2; 10 bases match TRBD1. The CDR3 extends over 15 amino acids. Germline CDR1 and CDR2: LNHNV and YYDKDF (reference sequence). V lost 3 bases, J lost 6 bases, and 7 bases stayed unmatched. CDR3 protein: CATSSSPGQGDGYTF. CDR3 sequence (DNA): TGTGCCACCAGCAGCAGCCCTGGACAGGGGGATGGCTACACCTTC.

The chain is built from TRBV27 and TRBJ2-1; D remains unclear. V lost 1 base, J lost 9 bases, and 10 bases lay in between. There are 13 residues in the CDR3. Germline V CDR1 and CDR2: MNHEY, SMNVEV (reference sequence). This CDR3 reads CASSLWTSGEQFF. The CDR3 nucleotides read TGTGCCAGCAGTTTATGGACCTCTGGTGAGCAGTTCTTC.

This clone was seen once. The chain employs TRBV5-6 and TRBJ2-3; possibly TRBD2 for D (7 bases). The CDR3 spans 14 residues. Germline-derived CDR1 and CDR2 are SGHDT and YYEEEE. V shed 4 bases and J shed 6 bases, with 15 bases lying between them. CDR3 DNA: TGTGCCAGCAGCCCTTGGGGGGGGCAGGATACGCAGTATTTT. Its translation is CASSPWGGQDTQYF.

The rearrangement joins TRBV7-9 to TRBJ2-7; D remains unclear. The germline V gene encodes CDR1 SEHNR and CDR2 FQNEAQ (reference sequence). The CDR3 sequence is 14 residues long. Trimming removed 4 bases at V and 3 bases at J, with 13 bases between. For the CDR3, the DNA is TGTGCCAGCAGCTCCTACGGGTCCGTCTACGAGCAGTACTTC. As protein: CASSSYGSVYEQYF. The full variable domain, rest sourced from reference TRBV7-9 and TRBJ2-7, is DTGVSQNPRHKITKRGQNVTFRCDPISEHNRLYWYRQTLGQGPEFLTYFQNEAQLEKSRLLSDRFSAERPKGSFSTLEIQRTEQGDSAMYLCASSSYGSVYEQYFGPGTRLTVT.

This sequence joins TRBV11-2 and TRBJ1-2, with no clear D. Trimming shortened V by 1 base and J by 3 bases, and 9 bases separated the two germline ends. The CDR3 is made up of 14 amino acids. Germline CDR1 reads SGHAT; CDR2 reads FQNNGV. This CDR3 is CASSLGPGDYGYTF. As DNA, the CDR3 is TGTGCCAGCAGCTTAGGCCCAGGAGACTATGGCTACACCTTC.

The chain combines TRBV7-2 with TRBJ1-1; no firm D call. Trimming took 4 bases from V and 2 from J, leaving 5 bases between them. The CDR3 is 12 residues long. CDR1 and CDR2 from the germline V gene are SGHTA and FQGNSA. CDR3 loop: CASSSTNTEAFF. The DNA of the CDR3 is TGTGCCAGCAGCTCCACCAACACTGAAGCTTTCTTT.

V and J are TRBV6-4 and TRBJ2-1, with D perhaps TRBD2 (6 bases). The germline V gene has CDR1 MRHNA and CDR2 SNTAGT. This CDR3 is 13 amino acids long. Trimming shortened V by 5 bases and J by 9 bases, and 14 bases separated the two germline ends. The CDR3 sequence: CASSIGGATEQFF. The CDR3 DNA is TGTGCCAGCAGTATCGGGGGAGCGACTGAGCAGTTCTTC.

The chain couples TRBV27 to TRBJ1-6; D uncertain. This CDR3 is 12 amino acids long. Trimming stripped 8 bases from V and 5 bases from J, with 7 bases between. Germline-derived CDR1 and CDR2 are MNHEY and SMNVEV (reference sequence). The CDR3 reads CASGPHNSPLHF. The CDR3 DNA sequence: TGTGCCAGCGGACCTCATAATTCACCCCTCCACTTT.

The rearrangement uses TRBV20-1 and TRBJ1-2; D is uncertain. CDR1 DFQATT and CDR2 SNEGSKA come from the germline V gene (reference sequence). The CDR3 length is 11 residues. For the CDR3, the DNA is TGCAGCACCGGGCTCCGCTATGGCTACACCTTC. Translation gives CSTGLRYGYTF.

The chain recombines TRBV5-1 with TRBJ2-1; unclear D gene. The CDR3 is made up of 13 amino acids. CDR1 is SGHRS and CDR2 is YFSETQ in the germline V gene. Trimming shortened V by 6 bases and J by 6 bases, and 13 bases separated the two germline ends. Here the CDR3 reads CASNSPMVNEQFF. Here the CDR3 DNA reads TGCGCCAGCAACTCTCCGATGGTCAATGAGCAGTTCTTC. Looking up the rest from reference TRBV5-1 and TRBJ2-1 gives the full variable domain: KAGVTQTPRYLIKTRGQQVTLSCSPISGHRSVSWYQQTPGQGLQFLFEYFSETQRNKGNFPGRFSGRQFSNSRSEMNVSTLELGDSALYLCASNSPMVNEQFFGPGTRLTVL.

The J gene is TRBJ2-2, the V gene TRBV29-1; TRBD1 matches at 7 bases. The V and J ends lost 6 bases and 3 bases, in that order; junction bases with no gene match: 7. Looked up from germline, CDR1 is SQVTM and CDR2 is ANQGSEA. This CDR3 is 14 amino acids long. CDR3 bases: TGCAGCGTAACCGGACAGGATCACACCGGGGAGCTGTTTTTT. This codes for CSVTGQDHTGELFF.

This sequence joins TRBV6-5 and TRBJ1-5, with TRBD1 identical over 7 bases. The CDR3 totals 14 residues. CDR1 and CDR2 from the germline V gene are MNHEY and SVGAGI. V gave up 5 bases and J gave up 9 bases; unmatched junction bases: 10. CDR3 in DNA: TGTGCCAGCAGTGACACAGGGGCTGTATGGCCCCAGCATTTT. Protein: CASSDTGAVWPQHF.

This clone has just one count. This chain connects TRBV4-1 to TRBJ1-5; unclear D gene. This CDR3 region has 14 residues. Germline CDR1 is MGHRA and CDR2 is YSYEKL. V dropped 0 bases and J dropped 7 bases, with 10 bases sitting between them. CDR3 protein: CASSQDGELQPQHF. In DNA, the CDR3 is TGCGCCAGCAGCCAAGATGGGGAGTTACAGCCCCAGCATTTT.

In its sample, this clone was seen a few times. The J gene is TRBJ2-4, the V gene TRBV7-9, with a possible D match to TRBD1 (5 bases). CDR3 length: 12 residues. Per the germline V gene, CDR1 is SEHNR and CDR2 is FQNEAQ (reference sequence). Trimming took 11 bases from V and 12 from J, leaving 20 bases between them. The CDR3 is CAGEKIVGHQYF. The CDR3, as DNA: TGTGCCGGGGAAAAAATCGTGGGGCATCAGTACTTC.

The rearrangement links TRBV7-9 to TRBJ2-2, with D unresolved. The ends were cut back, 5 bases at V and 6 bases at J, with 19 bases in the middle. CDR3 size: 16 residues. The germline V gene encodes CDR1 SEHNR and CDR2 FQNEAQ (reference sequence). CDR3: CASSAPTSVVAGELFF. Written as DNA, the CDR3 is TGTGCCAGCAGCGCTCCGACGTCGGTAGTTGCCGGGGAGCTGTTTTTT.

CDR3 DNA: TGTGCCAGCGCATTTATGGAAAATTCCGTAATGTTCTTC. This encodes CASAFMENSVMFF. The V call is TRBV28, the J call TRBJ2-1; no reliable D call. V was trimmed by 8 bases and J by 15 bases, leaving 23 bases between them. Germline V CDR1 and CDR2: MDHEN, SYDVKM. The CDR3 consists of 13 residues.

J is TRBJ2-4 and V is TRBV14; D uncertain. This CDR3 region has 16 residues. Trimming pared 0 bases from V and 0 bases from J, leaving 9 bases between. CDR1 and CDR2 (germline): SGHDN, FVKESK. The CDR3 sequence is CASSQELGPAKNIQYF. Written as DNA, the CDR3 is TGTGCCAGCAGCCAAGAGCTGGGCCCAGCCAAAAACATTCAGTACTTC.

V is TRBV18 and J is TRBJ2-1; D is unresolved. Looked up from germline, CDR1 is KGHSH and CDR2 is LQKENI. Trimming shortened V by 1 base and J by 1 base, and 8 bases separated the two germline ends. CDR3 length: 15 amino acids. CDR3 region: CASSPLKESYNEQFF. The CDR3 bases are TGTGCCAGCTCACCACTAAAGGAATCCTACAATGAGCAGTTCTTC.

V is TRBV5-4 and J is TRBJ2-2, with D possibly matching TRBD1 (5 bases). Trimming shortened V by 4 bases and J by 5 bases, and 12 bases separated the two germline ends. This CDR3 contains 14 residues. From germline, CDR1 is SGHNT and CDR2 YYREEE (reference sequence). CDR3 sequence reads: CASSIPTVTGELFF. The CDR3 DNA reads TGTGCCAGCAGCATACCGACAGTTACCGGGGAGCTGTTTTTT.

By share, this clone ranks as medium-sized. The chain couples TRBV10-3 to TRBJ2-5, with TRBD1 as a possible D gene (6 bases). This CDR3 is built from 15 residues. Looked up from germline, CDR1 is ENHRY and CDR2 is SYGVKD. Deletions cut 4 bases from V and 4 bases from J, with 16 bases between. The CDR3 DNA is TGTGCCATCAGTGGGGCCGCAGGGGTAGGAGAGACCCAGTACTTC. Translating gives CAISGAAGVGETQYF.